This TCR beta chain appears in the sequencing data of a study of cytomegalovirus exposure and HLA in healthy donors. Study conclusions and caveats: Most TCR sequences were seen very rarely across donors, but some public TCRs occurred in many. For TCR beta chains, V- and J-gene trimming was later linked to a missense DCLRE1C variant.

The germline V and J ends were trimmed by 1 base and 6 bases, with 7 bases remaining between them. Looked up from germline, CDR1 is LGHNT and CDR2 is FRNRAP. CDR3 length: 13 amino acids. As regards this clone: Antigen unknown.

13 Jbeta primers and 60 Vbeta primers were used for the PCR. Authors' methods: Around 76 million unique TCR beta chains, 8.5 million to 14 million shared, were counted in a later analysis. Here immunoSEQ multiplex PCR was the method, and the copy in TCRdb shows in-frame clones only, minus some. V and J calls and clone size follow that table, whereas D and trimming were derived from the DNA. The table has roughly 200,000 clones, approximately 77% seen once. The source is a man aged 40-50 years in good health and CMV-seropositive. The sample consisted of PBMCs. V usage is TRBV12-5 and J usage is TRBJ1-5; D unresolved. The CDR3 loop reads CASGLGVSQPQHF. CDR3 DNA sequence: TGTGCTAGTGGTTTGGGCGTGTCTCAGCCCCAGCATTTT.